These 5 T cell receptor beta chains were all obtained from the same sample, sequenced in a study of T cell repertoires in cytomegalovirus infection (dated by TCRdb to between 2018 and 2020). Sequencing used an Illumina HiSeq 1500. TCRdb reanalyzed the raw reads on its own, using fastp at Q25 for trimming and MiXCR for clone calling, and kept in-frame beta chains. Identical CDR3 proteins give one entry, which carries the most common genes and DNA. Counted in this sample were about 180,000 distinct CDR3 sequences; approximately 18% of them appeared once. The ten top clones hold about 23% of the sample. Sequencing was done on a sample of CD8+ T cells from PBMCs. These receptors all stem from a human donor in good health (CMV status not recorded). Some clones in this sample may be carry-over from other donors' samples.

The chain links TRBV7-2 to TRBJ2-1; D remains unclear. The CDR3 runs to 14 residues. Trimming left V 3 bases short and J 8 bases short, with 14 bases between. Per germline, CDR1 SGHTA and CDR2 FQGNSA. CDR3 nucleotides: TGTGCCAGCAGCTTGGGCAGGTCACTCGATGAGCAGTTCTTC. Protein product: CASSLGRSLDEQFF.

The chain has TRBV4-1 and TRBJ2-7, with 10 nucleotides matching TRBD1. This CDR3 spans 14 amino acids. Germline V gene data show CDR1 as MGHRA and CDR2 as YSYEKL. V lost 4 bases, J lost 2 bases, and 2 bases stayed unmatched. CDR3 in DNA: TGCGCCAGCAGCCGGGACAGGGGAGCCTACGAGCAGTACTTC. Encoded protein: CASSRDRGAYEQYF.

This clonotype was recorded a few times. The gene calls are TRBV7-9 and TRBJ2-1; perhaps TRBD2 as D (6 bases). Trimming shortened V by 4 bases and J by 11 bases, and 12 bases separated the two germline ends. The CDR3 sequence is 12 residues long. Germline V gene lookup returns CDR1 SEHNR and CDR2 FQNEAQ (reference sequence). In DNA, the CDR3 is TGTGCCAGCAGCTCCCTGACTAGAAAGCAGTTCTTC. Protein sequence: CASSSLTRKQFF.

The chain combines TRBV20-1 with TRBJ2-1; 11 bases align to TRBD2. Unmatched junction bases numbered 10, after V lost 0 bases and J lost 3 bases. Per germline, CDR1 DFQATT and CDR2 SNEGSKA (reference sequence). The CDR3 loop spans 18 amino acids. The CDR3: CSARDESLAGGNYNEQFF. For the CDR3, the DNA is TGCAGTGCTAGAGATGAAAGCCTAGCGGGGGGTAACTACAATGAGCAGTTCTTC.

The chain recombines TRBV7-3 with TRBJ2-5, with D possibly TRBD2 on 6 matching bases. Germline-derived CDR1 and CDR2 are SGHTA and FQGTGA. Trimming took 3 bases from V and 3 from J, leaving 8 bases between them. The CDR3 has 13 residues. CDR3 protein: CASSLGLEETQYF. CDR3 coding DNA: TGTGCCAGCAGCTTGGGACTGGAAGAGACCCAGTACTTC. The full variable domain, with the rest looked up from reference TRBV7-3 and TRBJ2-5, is GAGVSQTPSNKVTEKGKYVELRCDPISGHTALYWYRQSLGQGPEFLIYFQGTGAADDSGLPNDRFFAVRPEGSVSTLKIQRTERGDSAVYLCASSLGLEETQYFGPGTRLLVL.